The rows below give T cell receptor beta chains drawn from one sample of a study of STAT3 mutations in large granular lymphocyte leukemia. The repertoire was sequenced with immunoSEQ multiplex PCR; TCRdb's copy has only in-frame clones and lacks some. This sample carries some 27,000 clones, over 60% of them seen once, and the ten largest clones take approximately 30%. The material sequenced was peripheral blood mononuclear cells. The receptors come from a woman between 45 and 65 years old with T-cell large granular lymphocyte leukemia. Some clones in this sample may be carry-over from other donors' samples. Each CDR3 is given with its conserved first and last residue. The order of the fields is D gene, J gene, clone size, V gene, CDR3 protein, CDR3 DNA. The D gene is left open where the match is weak. The size field is filled for only some rows; it gives once, few, many or a size class.

.	TRBJ1-3	.	TRBV18	CASSPPGTQNTIYF	TGTGCCAGCTCACCACCGGGCACCCAAAACACCATATATTTT
.	TRBJ1-4	.	TRBV18	CASSPSLTGNSNEKLFF	TGTGCCAGCTCACCCTCCCTTACAGGGAACTCTAATGAAAAACTGTTTTTT
.	TRBJ2-2	.	TRBV27	CASSPLGLVTGELFF	TGTGCCAGCAGTCCCCTAGGGCTAGTCACCGGGGAGCTGTTTTTT
TRBD1	TRBJ2-5	.	TRBV29-1	CSAGQGGETQYF	TGCAGCGCAGGACAGGGGGGAGAGACCCAGTACTTC
.	TRBJ1-1	.	TRBV28	CASTPWGRADTEAFF	TGTGCCAGCACCCCGTGGGGCAGGGCCGACACTGAAGCTTTCTTT
TRBD1	TRBJ2-5	.	TRBV6-6	CASSFAQGTETQYF	TGTGCCAGCAGTTTCGCACAGGGGACGGAGACCCAGTACTTC
TRBD1	TRBJ1-1	.	TRBV7-9	CASSLPRGDTEAFF	TGTGCCAGCAGCTTACCCAGGGGGGACACTGAAGCTTTCTTT
TRBD1	TRBJ1-5	.	TRBV5-1	CASSPGQVGQPQHF	TGCGCCAGCAGCCCTGGACAGGTCGGGCAGCCCCAGCATTTT
.	TRBJ1-1	.	TRBV12-5	CASGHEYTEAFF	TGTGCTAGTGGCCACGAGTACACTGAAGCTTTCTTT
TRBD2	TRBJ2-1	.	TRBV5-1	CASREWTSGNNEQFF	TGCGCCAGCAGGGAGTGGACTAGCGGGAACAATGAGCAGTTCTTC
.	TRBJ2-7	.	TRBV7-2	CASSSSLRGMTYEQYF	TGTGCCAGCAGCTCTTCCTTGAGGGGAATGACCTACGAGCAGTACTTC
.	TRBJ2-7	once	TRBV5-1	CASSLYAGYEQYF	TGCGCCAGCAGCTTGTACGCAGGCTACGAGCAGTACTTC
TRBD1	TRBJ1-1	.	TRBV27	CASSTRTGGVTEAFF	TGTGCCAGCAGTACCCGGACAGGGGGAGTGACTGAAGCTTTCTTT
TRBD1	TRBJ1-1	.	TRBV25-1	CASSAGTGFWITEAFF	TGTGCCAGCTCGGCGGGGACAGGGTTTTGGATCACTGAAGCTTTCTTT
TRBD1	TRBJ2-5	.	TRBV25-1	CASSGTDRPQETQYF	TGTGCCAGCAGTGGAACGGACAGGCCCCAAGAGACCCAGTACTTC
TRBD1	TRBJ1-4	.	TRBV9	CASSVVPGQGIMF	TGTGCCAGCAGCGTAGTTCCGGGACAGGGAATAATGTTT
TRBD1	TRBJ1-2	.	TRBV5-4	CASSHSDRGIYGYTF	TGTGCCAGCAGCCACTCCGACAGGGGAATCTATGGCTACACCTTC
TRBD1	TRBJ2-7	.	TRBV5-4	CASSSRGQGSYEQYF	TGTGCCAGCAGCTCCCGTGGACAGGGCTCCTACGAGCAGTACTTC
TRBD2	TRBJ2-7	few	TRBV28	CASSLLVSGRFEQYF	TGTGCCAGCAGTTTACTAGTAAGCGGGAGGTTTGAGCAGTACTTC
.	TRBJ1-1	few	TRBV5-1	CASSLVGGLNTEAFF	TGCGCCAGCAGCTTGGTCGGCGGATTGAACACTGAAGCTTTCTTT
.	TRBJ2-2	.	TRBV6-5	CASIKQATGELFF	TGTGCCAGCATCAAACAGGCGACCGGGGAGCTGTTTTTT
.	TRBJ1-2	.	TRBV19	CASSTATGHFNYGYTF	TGTGCCAGTAGTACTGCAACGGGACACTTTAACTATGGCTACACCTTC
TRBD1	TRBJ1-2	.	TRBV5-1	CASSARQGLGYGYTF	TGCGCCAGCAGCGCCCGACAGGGCTTGGGCTATGGCTACACCTTC
TRBD2	TRBJ2-7	once	TRBV27	CASSFGLAGGYEQYF	TGTGCCAGCAGTTTCGGACTAGCGGGAGGCTACGAGCAGTACTTC
.	TRBJ1-5	.	TRBV6-6	CASSYPSPQHF	TGTGCCAGCAGTTACCCCAGTCCCCAGCATTTT
TRBD1	TRBJ2-7	.	TRBV9	CASSVGGTGGIYEQYF	TGTGCCAGCAGCGTAGGAGGGACAGGGGGTATCTACGAGCAGTACTTC
.	TRBJ2-1	.	TRBV11-2	CASSKGNYNEQFF	TGTGCCAGCAGCAAGGGAAATTACAATGAGCAGTTCTTC
TRBD1	TRBJ2-7	.	TRBV7-2	CASSVSPGQDFTPGGEQYF	TGTGCCAGCAGCGTATCGCCGGGACAGGACTTTACCCCCGGTGGTGAGCAGTACTTC
.	TRBJ1-1	few	TRBV5-8	CASSKTRNTEAFF	TGTGCCAGCAGTAAGACACGGAACACTGAAGCTTTCTTT
.	TRBJ2-7	few	TRBV28	CASSLLQGFHEQYF	TGTGCCAGCAGTTTACTACAGGGCTTCCACGAGCAGTACTTC
.	TRBJ1-4	.	TRBV6-6	CASSRRGGENEKLFF	TGTGCCAGCAGCCGCCGTGGGGGCGAAAATGAAAAACTGTTTTTT
TRBD2	TRBJ2-2	.	TRBV6-6	CASRPTSGRAGELFF	TGTGCCAGCAGGCCGACTAGCGGGAGGGCCGGGGAGCTGTTTTTT
.	TRBJ2-7	.	TRBV5-1	CASSQTSYEQYF	TGCGCCAGCAGCCAGACCTCCTACGAGCAGTACTTC
TRBD1	TRBJ1-1	.	TRBV5-6	CASSLANGQGNTEAFF	TGTGCCAGCAGCTTGGCCAACGGACAGGGGAACACTGAAGCTTTCTTT
.	TRBJ1-5	.	TRBV23-1	CASSQSKTGCNQPQHF	TGCGCCAGCAGTCAATCGAAGACAGGCTGCAATCAGCCCCAGCATTTT
.	TRBJ1-5	.	TRBV7-2	CASSPREPYQPQHF	TGTGCCAGCAGCCCGCGGGAGCCTTATCAGCCCCAGCATTTT
TRBD2	TRBJ2-3	.	TRBV7-9	CASSSRLAGSTDTQYF	TGTGCCAGCAGCTCAAGACTAGCGGGGAGCACAGATACGCAGTATTTT
.	TRBJ2-7	once	TRBV5-4	CASSLSGGKHEQYF	TGTGCCAGCAGCTTGTCGGGGGGCAAGCACGAGCAGTACTTC
TRBD1	TRBJ1-1	.	TRBV5-4	CASSVGQGNTEAFF	TGTGCCAGCAGCGTAGGACAGGGCAACACTGAAGCTTTCTTT
.	TRBJ2-7	.	TRBV28	CASGGLGRHEQYF	TGTGCCAGCGGAGGGCTGGGGAGGCACGAGCAGTACTTC
.	TRBJ2-2	.	TRBV5-1	CASSLEPGFDTGELFF	TGCGCCAGCAGCTTGGAACCAGGGTTTGACACCGGGGAGCTGTTTTTT
.	TRBJ2-5	.	TRBV15	CATSRGPGRETQYF	TGTGCCACCAGCAGAGGGCCAGGTAGAGAGACCCAGTACTTC
.	TRBJ1-5	medium-sized	TRBV19	CASSAGVGQPQHF	TGTGCCAGTAGTGCAGGGGTGGGGCAGCCCCAGCATTTT
.	TRBJ1-2	.	TRBV28	CASSLMGGWRTDF	TGTGCCAGCAGTTTAATGGGTGGTTGGAGGACCGACTTC
.	TRBJ1-1	.	TRBV29-1	CSVAQNTEAFF	TGCAGCGTTGCTCAGAACACTGAAGCTTTCTTT